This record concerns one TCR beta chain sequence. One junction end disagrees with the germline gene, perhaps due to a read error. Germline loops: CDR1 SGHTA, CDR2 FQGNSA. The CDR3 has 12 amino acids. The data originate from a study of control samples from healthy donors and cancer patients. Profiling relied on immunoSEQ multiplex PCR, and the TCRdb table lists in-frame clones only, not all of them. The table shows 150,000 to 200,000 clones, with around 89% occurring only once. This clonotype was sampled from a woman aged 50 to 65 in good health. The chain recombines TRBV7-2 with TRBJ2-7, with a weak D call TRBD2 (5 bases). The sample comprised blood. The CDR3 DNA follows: TGTGCCAGCAGCTTCAGGACTGGGGTGGAGATTTTC. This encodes CASSFRTGVEIF.